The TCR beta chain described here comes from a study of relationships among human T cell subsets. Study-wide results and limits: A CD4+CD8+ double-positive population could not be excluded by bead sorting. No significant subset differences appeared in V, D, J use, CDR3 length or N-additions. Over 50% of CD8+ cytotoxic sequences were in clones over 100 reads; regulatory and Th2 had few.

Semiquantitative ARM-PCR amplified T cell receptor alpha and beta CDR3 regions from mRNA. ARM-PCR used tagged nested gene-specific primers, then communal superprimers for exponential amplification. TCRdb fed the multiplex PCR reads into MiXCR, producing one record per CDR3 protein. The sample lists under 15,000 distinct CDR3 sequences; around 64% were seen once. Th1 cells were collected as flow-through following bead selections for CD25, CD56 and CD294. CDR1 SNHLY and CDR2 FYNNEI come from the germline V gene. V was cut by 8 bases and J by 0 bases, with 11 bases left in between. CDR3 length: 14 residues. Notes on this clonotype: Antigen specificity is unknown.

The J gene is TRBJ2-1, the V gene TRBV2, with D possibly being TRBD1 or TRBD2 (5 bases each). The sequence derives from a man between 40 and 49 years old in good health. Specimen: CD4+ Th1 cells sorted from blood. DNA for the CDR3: TGTGCCAGCGCCAGGGAGAGCTCCTACAATGAGCAGTTCTTC. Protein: CASARESSYNEQFF. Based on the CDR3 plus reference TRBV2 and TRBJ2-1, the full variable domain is EPEVTQTPSHQVTQMGQEVILRCVPISNHLYFYWYRQILGQKVEFLVSFYNNEISEKSEIFDDQFSVERPDGSNFTLKIRSTKLEDSAMYFCASARESSYNEQFFGPGTRLTVL.